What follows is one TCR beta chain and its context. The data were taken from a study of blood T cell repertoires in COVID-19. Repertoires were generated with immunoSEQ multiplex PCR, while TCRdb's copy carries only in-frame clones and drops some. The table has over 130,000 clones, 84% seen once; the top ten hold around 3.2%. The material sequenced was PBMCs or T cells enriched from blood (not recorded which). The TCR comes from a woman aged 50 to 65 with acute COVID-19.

This CDR3 is CAWSVDPSGTGELFF. The CDR3, as DNA: TGTGCCTGGAGTGTTGACCCCTCAGGGACCGGGGAGCTGTTTTTT. This rearrangement joins TRBV30 to TRBJ2-2; D is perhaps TRBD1 (5 bases). V was pared by 0 bases and J by 5 bases, with 13 bases between. The CDR3 extends over 15 amino acids. CDR1 GTSNPN and CDR2 SVGIG come from the germline V gene (reference sequence).